Listed below are T cell receptor beta chains from one sample, sequenced in a study of T cell responses to AZD1222 COVID-19 vaccine. Generated by immunoSEQ multiplex PCR, the TCRdb table keeps only in-frame clones and is missing some. The repertoire holds 200,000 or so clones, more than 75% seen once, with 2.7% in the top ten. Specimen: peripheral blood, collected on day 0 of MenACWY control vaccination. Source of these receptors: an adult in good health. Both conserved end residues are part of each CDR3.

TRBJ2-1 TRBV7-8 CASSFGRLNEQFF
TRBJ2-7 TRBV6-1 CASSERPGVIYEQYF
TRBJ1-3 TRBV11-2 CASSLAARHSGNTIYF
TRBJ2-7 TRBV13 CASSLALAGVYEQYF
TRBJ1-2 TRBV28 CASRTTNRGNGYTF
TRBJ2-7 TRBV18 CASSYGSPYSGASYEQYF
TRBJ2-7 TRBV28 CASRGGPGQPHSYEQYF
TRBJ1-5 TRBV19 CASSPGQGAQPQHF
TRBJ1-1 TRBV15 CATSRDWSNTEAFF
TRBJ1-1 TRBV7-9 CASSFFPVMTGKVPEAFF
TRBJ2-7 TRBV4-1 CASSQSERGGLYEQYF
TRBJ2-1 TRBV4-2 CASSQNRDSAYNEQFF
TRBJ2-1 TRBV30 CAWNPGTEYNEQFF
TRBJ1-1 TRBV6-5 CASRDGTGDTEAFF
TRBJ1-6 TRBV27 CASSFGGLGRNSPLHF
TRBJ1-5 TRBV4-3 CASSQEVGSGSQPQHF
TRBJ2-3 TRBV3-1/TRBV3-2 CASSHGQGGDTQYF
TRBJ1-1 TRBV9 CASSVTPGGFMNTEAFF
TRBJ2-2 TRBV7-9 CASSLGQGLNTGELFF
TRBJ1-1 TRBV6-5 CASSFGNTEAFF
TRBJ2-3 TRBV6-2/TRBV6-3 CASSSQGIGTDTQYF
TRBJ2-7 TRBV5-1 CASTNDQGAREQYF
TRBJ2-2 TRBV27 CASSSTTGTGNTGELFF
TRBJ2-5 TRBV18 CASSLSARPGETQYF
TRBJ1-2 TRBV3-1/TRBV3-2 CASSQVAGTGNGYTF
TRBJ2-7 TRBV7-6 CASSSKFKGQGYYEQYF
TRBJ1-6 TRBV5-4 CASSFDRDGSPLHF
TRBJ1-2 TRBV9 CASSRQGARGYTF
TRBJ2-5 TRBV14 CASSRGYRETQYF
TRBJ2-3 TRBV6-1 CASSESFPGQPDTQYF
TRBJ2-5 TRBV11-2 CASSLGSGGTRQETQYF
TRBJ1-1 TRBV7-9 CASNILQGASTEAFF
TRBJ1-5 TRBV11-1 CASSQGVGQPQHF
TRBJ2-7 TRBV7-9 CASSLAWSTGRDEQYF
TRBJ2-7 TRBV7-9 CASSLGENTYEQYF
TRBJ1-2 TRBV6-5 CASKDRAVRYGYTF
TRBJ1-2 TRBV19 CASSAQGPGYGYTF
TRBJ1-2 TRBV4-1 CASSGFQQGADGYTF
TRBJ2-3 TRBV6-5 CASSLGLVGRDTQYF
TRBJ1-6 TRBV7-9 CASSLGQGYSPLHF
TRBJ1-3 TRBV9 CASTVGSSGNTIYF
TRBJ2-3 TRBV28 CASSRSSGSSDTQYF
TRBJ2-2 TRBV11-3 CASSLGGATGELFF
TRBJ1-5 TRBV29-1 CSVDAPEIGGARYQPQHF
TRBJ1-4 TRBV19 CASSIDLGRRELFF
TRBJ1-2 TRBV5-6 CASSLVASYGYTF
TRBJ2-1 TRBV24-1 CATSDTGTGDYNEQFF
TRBJ1-5 TRBV4-3 CASSLAGGSNQPQHF
TRBJ2-7 TRBV19 CASSGTGGFYEQYF